This T cell receptor beta chain appears in the sequencing data of a study of blood T cell repertoires in COVID-19. Study context: Samples came from the United States, Italy and Spain, spanning acute and convalescent COVID-19. T cells, B-cell-depleted T cells, or PBMCs supplied cDNA or gDNA.

The trim removed 4 bases at V and 0 bases at J, leaving 4 bases unmatched. Germline CDR1 and CDR2: KGHSH and LQKENI. CDR3 length: 16 amino acids. Participant ages covered about 18 to 89 years across some 25 US areas. Cohort allocation depended upon clinical history that participants reported. Only in-frame clones appear in the TCRdb table, and some are missing; sequencing was by immunoSEQ multiplex PCR. The repertoire has some 320,000 clones, around 87% of them found once; the top ten carry roughly 5.3%. The chain recombines TRBV18 with TRBJ1-1; 11 positions agree with TRBD1. The sequenced material came from PBMCs or T cells enriched from blood (not recorded which). This TCR derives from a woman in her twenties or thirties who had recovered from COVID-19. The CDR3 bases are TGTGCCAGCTCACAGGGACAGGGGGAAATGAACACTGAAGCTTTCTTT. The encoded protein is CASSQGQGEMNTEAFF.